This paragraph reports one TCR beta chain. Its matching antigen is unknown. This sample was taken from a study of beta chain features in type 1 diabetes. Study results and limitations: Within each of all four CD4+ subsets, Type 1 diabetes patients had TCRB CDR3s that were moderately but significantly shorter.

The isolated RNA, all of it, was reverse transcribed, so expressed TCRB transcripts were what got sequenced. Only in-frame clones appear in the TCRdb table, and some are missing; sequencing was by immunoSEQ multiplex PCR. Here the sample spans 160,000 or so clones, 6.5% to 8.5% being singletons. The germline V and J ends were trimmed by 5 bases and 9 bases, with 18 bases remaining between them. This CDR3 comprises 14 residues. CDR1 is SGHTA and CDR2 is FQGTGA in the germline V gene. It was one heparinised blood draw, averaging about 110 mL, that each donor gave. Sequencing input: central memory CD4+ T cells from blood. The chain combines TRBV7-3 with TRBJ2-3, with D maybe TRBD1 (5 bases). This receptor was taken from a young woman with type 1 diabetes. CDR3 amino acids: CASSPGGGHVTQYF. The CDR3 DNA reads TGTGCCAGCAGCCCCGGCGGTGGACACGTCACGCAGTATTTT. The full variable domain, its missing parts supplied by reference TRBV7-3 and TRBJ2-3, is GAGVSQTPSNKVTEKGKYVELRCDPISGHTALYWYRQSLGQGPEFLIYFQGTGAADDSGLPNDRFFAVRPEGSVSTLKIQRTERGDSAVYLCASSPGGGHVTQYFGPGTRLTVL.